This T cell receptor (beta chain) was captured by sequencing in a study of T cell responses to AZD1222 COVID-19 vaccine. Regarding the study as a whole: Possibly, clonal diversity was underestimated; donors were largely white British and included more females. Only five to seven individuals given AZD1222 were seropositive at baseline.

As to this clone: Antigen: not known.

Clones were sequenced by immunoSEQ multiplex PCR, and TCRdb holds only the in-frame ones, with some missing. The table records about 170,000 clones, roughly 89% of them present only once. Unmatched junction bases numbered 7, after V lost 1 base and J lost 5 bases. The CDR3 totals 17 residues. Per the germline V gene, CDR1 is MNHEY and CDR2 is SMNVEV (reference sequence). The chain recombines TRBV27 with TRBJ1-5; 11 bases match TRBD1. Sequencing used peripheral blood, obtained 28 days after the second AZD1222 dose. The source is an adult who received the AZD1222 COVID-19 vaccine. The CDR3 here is CASSLFARTGGHQPQHF. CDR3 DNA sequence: TGTGCCAGCAGTTTATTTGCCAGGACAGGGGGCCATCAGCCCCAGCATTTT.